The T cell receptor (beta chain) described here comes from a study of technical replicates of blood from a few donors (dated by TCRdb to about 2017). Via the germline V gene, CDR1 is SGHVS and CDR2 FNYEAQ. CDR3 length: 15 amino acids, cysteine to phenylalanine. Left in the record is the CDR3 DNA by itself, 45 bases read in frame from the first base. Relative to germline, V is 5 bases shorter and J is 5 bases shorter, with 18 bases between their ends. To prepare the library, the immunoSEQ multiplex PCR assay was applied. TCRdb re-hosts the immuneACCESS table, in-frame sequences only. Its copies lack some clones; in the studies checked, an unresolved V gene accounts for under half of them, and the cause for the rest is not known. In this sample the table shows approximately 75,000 clones, about 81% of which occur a single time. The ten most abundant clones make up 3.5% to 4% of the sample. To note about this clone: Its antigen is still unknown. Base qualities are not provided; no much larger clone lies one nucleotide away.

The V and J genes are TRBV7-6 and TRBJ2-5, and possibly TRBD2, on 6 matching bases. The sample consisted of PBMCs. The sequence was collected from a human donor in good health. Some clones in this sample may be carry-over from other donors' samples. The CDR3 is CASSPNLAVGETQYF. The DNA is TGTGCCAGCAGCCCGAACTTAGCGGTGGGGGAGACCCAGTACTTC. The CDR3 plus the reference TRBV7-6 and TRBJ2-5 genes for the other parts give the full variable domain: GAGVSQSPRYKVTKRGQDVALRCDPISGHVSLYWYRQALGQGPEFLTYFNYEAQQDKSGLPNDRFSAERPEGSISTLTIQRTEQRDSAMYRCASSPNLAVGETQYFGPGTRLLVL.